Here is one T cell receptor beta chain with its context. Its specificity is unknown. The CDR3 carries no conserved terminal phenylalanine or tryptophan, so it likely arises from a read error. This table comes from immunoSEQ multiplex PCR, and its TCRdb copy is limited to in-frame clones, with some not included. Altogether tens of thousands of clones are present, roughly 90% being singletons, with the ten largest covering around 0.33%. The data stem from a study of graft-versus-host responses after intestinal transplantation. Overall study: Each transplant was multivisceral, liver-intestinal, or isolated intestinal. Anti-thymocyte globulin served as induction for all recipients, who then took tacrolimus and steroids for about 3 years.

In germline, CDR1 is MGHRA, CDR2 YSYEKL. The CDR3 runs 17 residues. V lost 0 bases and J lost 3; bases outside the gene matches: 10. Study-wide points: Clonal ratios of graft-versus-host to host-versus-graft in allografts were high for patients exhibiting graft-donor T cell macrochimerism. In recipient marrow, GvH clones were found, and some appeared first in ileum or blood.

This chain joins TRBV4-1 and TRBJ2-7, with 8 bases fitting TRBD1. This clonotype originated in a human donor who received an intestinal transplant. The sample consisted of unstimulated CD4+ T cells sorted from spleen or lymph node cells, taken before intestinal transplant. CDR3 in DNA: TGCGCCAGCAGCCAAGAGGCTGGGACAGGACTCTACTACGAGCAGTACCTC. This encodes CASSQEAGTGLYYEQYL.